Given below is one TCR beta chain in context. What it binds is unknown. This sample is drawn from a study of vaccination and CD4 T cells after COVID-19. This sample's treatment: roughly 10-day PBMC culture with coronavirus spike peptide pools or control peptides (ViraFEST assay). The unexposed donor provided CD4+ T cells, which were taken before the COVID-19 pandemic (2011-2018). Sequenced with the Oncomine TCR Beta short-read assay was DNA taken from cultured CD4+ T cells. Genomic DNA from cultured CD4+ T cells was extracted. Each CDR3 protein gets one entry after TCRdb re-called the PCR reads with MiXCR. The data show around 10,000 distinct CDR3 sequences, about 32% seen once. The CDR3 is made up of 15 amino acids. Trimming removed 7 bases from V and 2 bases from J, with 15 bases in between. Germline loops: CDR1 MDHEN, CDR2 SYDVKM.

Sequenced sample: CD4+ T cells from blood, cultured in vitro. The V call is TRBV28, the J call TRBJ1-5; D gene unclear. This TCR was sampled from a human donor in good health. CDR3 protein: CASNTPPGGNQPQHF. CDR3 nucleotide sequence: TGTGCCAGCAACACCCCTCCTGGGGGCAATCAGCCCCAGCATTTT. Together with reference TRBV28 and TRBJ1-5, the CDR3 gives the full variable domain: DVKVTQSSRYLVKRTGEKVFLECVQDMDHENMFWYRQDPGLGLRLIYFSYDVKMKEKGDIPEGYSVSREKKERFSLILESASTNQTSMYLCASNTPPGGNQPQHFGDGTRLSIL.